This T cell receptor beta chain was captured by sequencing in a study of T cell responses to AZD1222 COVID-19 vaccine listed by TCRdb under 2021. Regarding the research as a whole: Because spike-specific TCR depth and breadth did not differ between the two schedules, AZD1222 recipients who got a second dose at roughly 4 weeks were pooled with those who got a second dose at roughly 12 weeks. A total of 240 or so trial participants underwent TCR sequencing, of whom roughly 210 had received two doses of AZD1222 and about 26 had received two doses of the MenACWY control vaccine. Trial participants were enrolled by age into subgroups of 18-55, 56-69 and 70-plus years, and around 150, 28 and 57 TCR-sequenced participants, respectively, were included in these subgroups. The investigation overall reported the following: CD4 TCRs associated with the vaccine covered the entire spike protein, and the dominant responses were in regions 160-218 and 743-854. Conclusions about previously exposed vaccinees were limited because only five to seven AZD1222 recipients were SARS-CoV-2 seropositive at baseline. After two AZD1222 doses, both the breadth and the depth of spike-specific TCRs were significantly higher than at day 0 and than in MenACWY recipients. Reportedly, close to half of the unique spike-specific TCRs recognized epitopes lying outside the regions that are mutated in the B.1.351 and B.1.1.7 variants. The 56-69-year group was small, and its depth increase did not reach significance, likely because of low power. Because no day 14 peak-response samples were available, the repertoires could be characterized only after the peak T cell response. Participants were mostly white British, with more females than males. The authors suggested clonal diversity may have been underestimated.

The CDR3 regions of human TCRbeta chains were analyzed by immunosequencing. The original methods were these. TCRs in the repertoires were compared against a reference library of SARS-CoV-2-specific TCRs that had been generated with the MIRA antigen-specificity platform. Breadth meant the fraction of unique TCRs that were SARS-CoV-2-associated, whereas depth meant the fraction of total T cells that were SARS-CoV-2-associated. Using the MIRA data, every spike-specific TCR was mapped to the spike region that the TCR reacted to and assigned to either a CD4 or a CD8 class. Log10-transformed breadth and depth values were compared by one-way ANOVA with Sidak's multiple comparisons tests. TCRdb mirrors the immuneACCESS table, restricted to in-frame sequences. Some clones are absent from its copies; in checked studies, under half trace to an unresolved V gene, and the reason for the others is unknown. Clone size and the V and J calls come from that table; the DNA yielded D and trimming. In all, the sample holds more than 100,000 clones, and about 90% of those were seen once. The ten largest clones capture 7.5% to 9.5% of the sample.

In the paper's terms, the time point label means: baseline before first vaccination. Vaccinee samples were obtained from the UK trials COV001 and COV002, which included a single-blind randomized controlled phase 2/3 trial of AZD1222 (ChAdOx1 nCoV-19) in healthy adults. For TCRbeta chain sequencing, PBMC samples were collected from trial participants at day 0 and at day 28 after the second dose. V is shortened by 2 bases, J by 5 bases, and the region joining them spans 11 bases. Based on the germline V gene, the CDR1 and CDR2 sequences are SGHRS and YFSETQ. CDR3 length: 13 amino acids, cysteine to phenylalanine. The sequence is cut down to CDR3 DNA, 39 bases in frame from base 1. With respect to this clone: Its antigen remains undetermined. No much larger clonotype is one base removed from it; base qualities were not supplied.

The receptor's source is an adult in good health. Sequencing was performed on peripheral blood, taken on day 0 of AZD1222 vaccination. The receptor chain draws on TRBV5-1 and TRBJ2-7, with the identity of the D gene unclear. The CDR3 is CASSFGGLNEQYF. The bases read TGCGCCAGCAGCTTCGGTGGCCTGAACGAGCAGTACTTC.